Sequencing of this T cell receptor beta chain was carried out in a study of blood T cell repertoires in COVID-19. Study-level information: Samples came from the United States, Italy and Spain, spanning acute and convalescent COVID-19. PBMCs, B-cell-depleted T cells, or T cells provided the cDNA or gDNA that made up the material.

Unmatched junction bases numbered 17, after V lost 4 bases and J lost 7 bases. The germline V gene encodes CDR1 LGHNA and CDR2 YSLEER. The CDR3 consists of 18 residues. Study processing details: Nucleated cell number was recorded as an estimate derived from reference gene primer amplification. Some clones are missing from TCRdb's copy, which holds only in-frame ones; the method was immunoSEQ multiplex PCR. From that table come the V and J calls and clone size; the DNA was used to work out D and trimming. In the table there are over 110,000 clones, 81% of which are singletons. The sample was peripheral blood. The chain combines TRBV4-3 with TRBJ2-2, with TRBD2 matching 8 bases. This clonotype originated in a human donor in a cohort sampled during active COVID-19. The CDR3 protein is CASSPSYGPGGPVGELFF. CDR3 DNA: TGCGCCAGCAGCCCCTCGTATGGGCCGGGAGGGCCGGTCGGGGAGCTGTTTTTT.